These T cell receptor beta chains were read from a single sample in a study of T cell responses to AZD1222 COVID-19 vaccine. Sequenced by immunoSEQ multiplex PCR; TCRdb stores in-frame clones only, minus some. Here the sample spans roughly 150,000 clones, roughly 89% being singletons. The sequences come from peripheral blood, collected on day 0 of AZD1222 vaccination. The receptors were gathered from an adult in good health. The CDR3 runs from the conserved cysteine through the conserved F or W. Each record gives: V gene, clone size, J gene, D gene, CDR3 DNA, CDR3 protein. A D gene is named only where the DNA matches it firmly. Some rows mark clone size as missing; the rest say once, few, many or name a class of expanded clone.

>TRBV15|.|TRBJ1-5|.
TGTGCCACCAGCAGAGATCTACGTCAGCCCCAGCATTTT
CATSRDLRQPQHF
>TRBV28|.|TRBJ2-5|.
TGTGCCAGCAGCTCCCCTGGAGGGGGAGCTAAAGAGACCCAGTACTTC
CASSSPGGGAKETQYF
>TRBV21-1|.|TRBJ1-1|.
TGTGCCAGCAGCACATCCCACAGGGGGAGGCTGAACACTGAAGCTTTCTTT
CASSTSHRGRLNTEAFF
>TRBV7-8|.|TRBJ1-1|.
TGTGCCAGCAGCGGCCAAGGCCTCACCTTGGGAAACACTGAAGCTTTCTTT
CASSGQGLTLGNTEAFF
>TRBV7-2|.|TRBJ1-3|TRBD1
TGTGCCAGCAGCTACCAGGGTGCCCAAGGGGGCGGAAACACCATATATTTT
CASSYQGAQGGGNTIYF
>TRBV7-3|.|TRBJ2-1|TRBD1
TGTGCCAGCAGCTTGAATCCGACAGGGGGTCGCAATGAGCAGTTCTTC
CASSLNPTGGRNEQFF
>TRBV7-8|.|TRBJ1-5|.
TGTGCCAGCAGCTTAGGAGCAGGCAAGGGTAGAGGTCAGCCCCAGCATTTT
CASSLGAGKGRGQPQHF
>TRBV10-3|.|TRBJ1-4|.
TGTGCCACCAGGCGGGACCTAAATGAAAAACTGTTTTTT
CATRRDLNEKLFF
>TRBV30|.|TRBJ1-2|.
TGTGCCTGGAGTGTTAGGGCGGCGGGATATGGCTACACCTTC
CAWSVRAAGYGYTF
>TRBV4-3|.|TRBJ2-2|TRBD1
TGCGCCAGCAGCCAAGATGGCAGGGGGCCCGGGGAGCTGTTTTTT
CASSQDGRGPGELFF
>TRBV7-9|.|TRBJ2-1|.
TGTGCCAGCAGCTTAGATCTACAGCTCAATGAGCAGTTCTTC
CASSLDLQLNEQFF
>TRBV11-2|.|TRBJ2-4|.
TGTGCCAGCAGCTTAGAAGTAGCGCTAGCCAAAAACATTCAGTACTTC
CASSLEVALAKNIQYF
>TRBV7-8|.|TRBJ2-7|.
TGTGCCAGCAGCTTAAACGCGGGGACCTACGAGCAGTACTTC
CASSLNAGTYEQYF
>TRBV4-3|.|TRBJ1-2|TRBD1
TGCGCCAGCAGCCGGGACAGGGCTTCTGGCTACACCTTC
CASSRDRASGYTF
>TRBV30|.|TRBJ1-5|.
TGTGCCTGGAGCTCCCAGGGAGCCGGCAATCAGCCCCAGCATTTT
CAWSSQGAGNQPQHF
>TRBV7-9|.|TRBJ2-1|TRBD2
TGTGCCAGCAGTTTAGCGGGAGTGAATGAGCAGTTCTTC
CASSLAGVNEQFF
>TRBV27|.|TRBJ2-2|TRBD2
TGTGCCAGCAGAAAAAGCGGGACGGTCAGGGAGCTGTTTTTT
CASRKSGTVRELFF
>TRBV18|.|TRBJ2-2|.
TGTGCCAGCTCACCACAAGGCTCGAACACCGGGGAGCTGTTTTTT
CASSPQGSNTGELFF
>TRBV21-1|.|TRBJ2-1|.
TGTGCCAGCAGCAAAGATTGGGTAAATGAGCAGTTCTTC
CASSKDWVNEQFF
>TRBV11-2|.|TRBJ1-1|.
TGTGCCAGCAGCTCCGGGACCCTGCCTGAAGCTTTCTTT
CASSSGTLPEAFF
>TRBV2|.|TRBJ1-5|.
TGTGCCAGCAGTGTGGACTATAGCAATCAGCCCCAGCATTTT
CASSVDYSNQPQHF
>TRBV9|once|TRBJ1-1|.
TGTGCCAGCAGCCCCCCGAGTGGGGCGGACACTGAAGCTTTCTTT
CASSPPSGADTEAFF
>TRBV5-1|.|TRBJ2-1|TRBD1
TGCGCCAGCAGCTTTACAGGGGACAACTACAATGAGCAGTTCTTC
CASSFTGDNYNEQFF
>TRBV19|.|TRBJ2-7|TRBD2
TGTGCCAGTAGCCCCGGGACTAGCGGGAAGTACGAGCAGTACTTC
CASSPGTSGKYEQYF